The source of this T cell receptor beta chain is a study of blood T cell repertoires in COVID-19. Study at large: COVID-19 samples from acute and convalescent phases originated in the United States, Italy and Spain. The analysed material was cDNA or gDNA that came from T cells, B-cell-depleted T cells, or PBMCs.

Germline V gene lookup returns CDR1 SGHNT and CDR2 YENEEA. CDR3 length: 14 amino acids. Trimming shortened V by 5 bases and J by 0 bases, and 10 bases separated the two germline ends. Authors' analysis steps: Nucleated cell number was recorded as an estimate derived from reference gene primer amplification. The table came from immunoSEQ multiplex PCR; TCRdb's copy has only in-frame clones and leaves some out. That table is the source of V, J and clone size, and D and trimming were worked out from the DNA. The sample lists some 58,000 clones, roughly 85% seen once, with approximately 1.2% in the top ten.

Sequenced sample: peripheral blood. This sequence joins TRBV11-3 and TRBJ1-1; D gene uncertain. The TCR sequence derives from a man aged 40-50 years with acute or convalescent COVID-19. DNA for the CDR3: TGTGCCAGCAGCCTAGGTGCGGTGAACACTGAAGCTTTCTTT. Its protein product is CASSLGAVNTEAFF.